The entry below gives a single TCR beta chain sequence along with its context. Its antigen is not known. 13 Jbeta primers and 60 Vbeta primers were used for the PCR. TCRdb's copy holds only in-frame clones and misses some; the assay was immunoSEQ multiplex PCR. The table has 200,000 to 250,000 clones, approximately 80% seen once. The data belong to a study of cytomegalovirus exposure and HLA in healthy donors. The wider study: Among roughly 180 million T cells, an earlier analysis found roughly 110 million unique TCR beta sequences. Notes on the study in general: A later analysis reported that several of the most significant clusters appeared to be linked to common viral pathogens, among them Epstein-Barr virus. A missense variant in DCLRE1C was later tied to TCR beta V- and J-gene trimming.

The germline V gene has CDR1 KGHSH and CDR2 LQKENI. The CDR3 is 15 residues long. J gave up 3 bases and V 3 bases, and 4 bases lay outside the gene matches. What was sequenced was PBMCs. V and J are TRBV18 and TRBJ2-7; 11 bases are a match to TRBD2. The receptor was isolated from a man aged 45-65 years in good health and CMV-seronegative. In nucleotides, the CDR3 is TGTGCCAGCTCACCTTGGACTAGCGGGTTCTACGAGCAGTACTTC. Translated, it gives CASSPWTSGFYEQYF.